Following are 9 T cell receptor beta chains from one sample sequenced in a study of cytomegalovirus exposure and HLA in healthy donors. In the PCR, 60 Vbeta and 13 Jbeta primers were used. Profiling relied on immunoSEQ multiplex PCR, and the TCRdb table lists in-frame clones only, not all of them. Of about 120,000 clones in the sample, around three quarters were seen once. Material for sequencing was PBMCs. These receptor sequences come from a woman aged 30 to 39 in good health and CMV-seronegative.

This clone was detected once. This chain uses TRBV4-2 with TRBJ1-6; tentatively, D is TRBD1 (5 bases). Germline CDR1 is LGHNA and CDR2 is YNFKEQ. The CDR3 loop spans 13 amino acids. Trimming took 4 bases from V and 7 from J, leaving 8 bases between them. DNA for the CDR3: TGTGCCAGCAGCCGGGGGGGGAATTCACCCCTCCACTTT. This codes for CASSRGGNSPLHF.

This clone was seen more than once but under ten times. The genes are TRBV29-1 and TRBJ1-1; unclear D gene. Trimming cost V 3 bases and J 5 bases, with 10 bases left between them. Germline CDR1 and CDR2: SQVTM and ANQGSEA. This CDR3 comprises 12 residues. This CDR3 is CSVEPGPTEAFF. CDR3 DNA sequence: TGCAGCGTTGAGCCAGGTCCGACTGAAGCTTTCTTT.

The chain joins TRBV4-3 to TRBJ1-2, with D possibly being TRBD1 (5 bases). The CDR3 extends over 15 amino acids. CDR1 and CDR2 (germline): LGHNA, YSLEER. V lost 8 bases, J lost 3 bases, and 19 bases lay in between. CDR3 DNA sequence: TGCGCCAGCTGTCAAGTCCCTGGGGGGGACTATGGCTACACCTTC. This translates into CASCQVPGGDYGYTF.

The chain couples TRBV28 to TRBJ1-2; TRBD1 matches at 7 bases. Germline CDR1 MDHEN, CDR2 SYDVKM. This CDR3 contains 16 residues. With V trimmed by 2 bases and J by 0 bases, 6 bases remained unmatched. Here the CDR3 DNA reads TGTGCCAGCAGTTTAGCATCGGGACAGACTAACTATGGCTACACCTTC. Its translation: CASSLASGQTNYGYTF.

The gene calls are TRBV7-2 and TRBJ1-3, with 9 nucleotides matching TRBD1. The CDR3 is 14 amino acids. Germline loops: CDR1 SGHTA, CDR2 FQGNSA. V lost 4 bases and J lost 4; bases outside the gene matches: 2. In nucleotides, the CDR3 is TGTGCCAGCAGCTCAGGGACAGGGGGAAACACCATATATTTT. Protein product: CASSSGTGGNTIYF. The entire variable domain, with the rest obtained from reference TRBV7-2 and TRBJ1-3, is as follows: GAGVSQSPSNKVTEKGKDVELRCDPISGHTALYWYRQSLGQGLEFLIYFQGNSAPDKSGLPSDRFSAERTGGSVSTLTIQRTQQEDSAVYLCASSSGTGGNTIYFGEGSWLTVV.

This chain uses TRBV18 with TRBJ1-2; 9 bases are a match to TRBD1. The CDR3 covers 14 residues. The germline gives CDR1 KGHSH, CDR2 LQKENI. V shed 4 bases and J 7 bases; nucleotides not matched to a gene: 7. The CDR3 reads CASSLDRGGSGYTF. Written as DNA, the CDR3 is TGTGCCAGCTCACTGGACAGGGGAGGATCTGGCTACACCTTC.

The V gene is TRBV7-2, the J gene TRBJ2-5, with D possibly TRBD2 on 7 matching bases. Germline assignment: CDR1 SGHTA and CDR2 FQGNSA. This CDR3 has 14 residues. V gave up 0 bases and J gave up 5 bases, with 10 bases separating them. Here the CDR3 DNA reads TGTGCCAGCAGCTTAGCGGGGGGGCTGGAGACCCAGTACTTC. Translating it yields CASSLAGGLETQYF.

The CDR3 loop is CASSITGGLNQPQHF. DNA of the CDR3: TGTGCCAGTAGTATAACGGGGGGTTTAAATCAGCCCCAGCATTTT. The chain links TRBV19 to TRBJ1-5, with D maybe TRBD1 (5 bases). The CDR3 is 15 residues long. Germline V gene sequence: CDR1 LNHDA, CDR2 SQIVND (reference sequence). V was clipped by 2 bases and J by 4 bases, with 12 bases between them.

The rearrangement joins TRBV30 to TRBJ1-1; 7 nucleotides match TRBD1. From germline, CDR1 is GTSNPN and CDR2 SVGIG (reference sequence). With V trimmed by 5 bases and J by 1 base, 10 bases remained unmatched. The CDR3 covers 15 residues. The CDR3: CAWGGAGGRNTEAFF. DNA of the CDR3: TGTGCCTGGGGTGGGGCAGGGGGAAGGAACACTGAAGCTTTCTTT.